This T cell receptor beta chain was sequenced during a study of blood T cells in healthy people across ages. Primers used in a second PCR of roughly 6 to 12 cycles were a sample-barcoded 5' primer and a J-beta primer mix. TCRdb re-called the 5' RACE reads with MiXCR, one entry per CDR3 protein. The sample contains 1.5 million to 2 million distinct CDR3 sequences, just under 50% of which appear only once. Trimming cost V 8 bases and J 1 base, with 14 bases left between them. Germline values: CDR1 MNHEY, CDR2 SVGEGT. CDR3 length: 14 amino acids. Ranging in age from roughly 6 to 95, the donors were healthy Caucasian individuals from Russia.

The gene calls are TRBV6-2 or TRBV6-3 and TRBJ1-1; D may be TRBD1 (5 bases). The TCR was taken from a woman aged 40 to 50 in good health. The sample was blood. CDR3 loop: CASRKGLQNTEAFF. CDR3 DNA: TGTGCCAGCCGAAAGGGACTACAGAACACTGAAGCTTTCTTT.